The 27 T cell receptor beta chains below all came from one sample that was sequenced in a study of cytomegalovirus exposure and HLA in healthy donors. The assay was immunoSEQ multiplex PCR, and TCRdb's table has in-frame clones only and misses some. The table includes roughly 80,000 clones, just over 90% detected once. Sequencing input: PBMCs. The origin of the receptors is a man aged 25 to 40 in good health and CMV-seronegative.

This chain uses TRBV11-2 with TRBJ1-1; 8 nucleotides agree with TRBD1. CDR3 size: 13 residues. Germline V lookup: CDR1 SGHAT, CDR2 FQNNGV. V gave up 4 bases and J gave up 4 bases; unmatched junction bases: 2. The CDR3 region has the DNA TGTGCCAGCAGCTCCAGGGGGCCCACTGAAGCTTTCTTT. Its protein product is CASSSRGPTEAFF. The variable domain in full, with the rest retrieved from reference TRBV11-2 and TRBJ1-1, is EAGVAQSPRYKIIEKRQSVAFWCNPISGHATLYWYQQILGQGPKLLIQFQNNGVVDDSQLPKDRFSAERLKGVDSTLKIQPAKLEDSAVYLCASSSRGPTEAFFGQGTRLTVV.

This clone appeared once. The V gene is TRBV2, the J gene TRBJ2-3; 10 bases fit TRBD2. The CDR3 totals 15 residues. Germline-derived CDR1 and CDR2 are SNHLY and FYNNEI. Losses at the gene ends were 10 bases for V and 3 bases for J; bases not matched to a gene: 10. The CDR3 loop reads CATQVLGLATDTQYF. In DNA form, the CDR3 reads TGTGCCACCCAAGTACTGGGACTAGCGACAGATACGCAGTATTTT.

The chain uses TRBV30 and TRBJ2-5, with 7 bases matching TRBD2. Germline V lookup: CDR1 GTSNPN, CDR2 SVGIG (reference sequence). Losses at the gene ends were 6 bases for V and 5 bases for J; bases not matched to a gene: 12. CDR3 length equals 14 residues. The CDR3 DNA is TGTGCCTGCCCAGCGGGATCCGTCCAGGAGACCCAGTACTTC. Encoded protein: CACPAGSVQETQYF.

For the CDR3, the DNA is TGTGCCAGCAGTTCTTATGGGACAGGGGGAAGGGATCAGCCCCAGCATTTT. This translates into CASSSYGTGGRDQPQHF. The gene calls are TRBV28 and TRBJ1-5; 11 bases match TRBD1. The CDR3 extends over 17 amino acids. The germline gives CDR1 MDHEN, CDR2 SYDVKM. The trim removed 4 bases at V and 5 bases at J, leaving 10 bases unmatched.

The rearrangement joins TRBV5-1 to TRBJ2-5; 12 bases map to TRBD1. CDR1 is SGHRS, CDR2 YFSETQ, per germline. CDR3 length equals 16 residues. The ends lost 0 bases at V and 5 bases at J; junction bases unmatched: 5. This CDR3 reads CASSLGDRGPLETQYF. CDR3 nucleotides: TGCGCCAGCAGCTTGGGGGACAGGGGGCCCTTGGAGACCCAGTACTTC.

The chain joins TRBV6-5 to TRBJ2-1; 15 positions match TRBD2. V dropped 6 bases and J dropped 7; count of bases not matched to a gene: 4. This CDR3 has 15 residues. Germline V gives CDR1 MNHEY, CDR2 SVGAGI. The CDR3 loop reads CASSSGTSGRNEQFF. In DNA form, the CDR3 reads TGTGCCAGCAGCTCCGGGACTAGCGGGAGGAATGAGCAGTTCTTC.

This sequence joins TRBV6-6 and TRBJ1-3, with 7 bases fitting TRBD1. CDR1 is MNHNY, CDR2 SVGAGI, per germline (reference sequence). Losses at the gene ends were 0 bases for V and 7 bases for J; bases not matched to a gene: 6. The CDR3 covers 15 residues. CDR3 sequence reads: CASSYSGTALNTIYF. In nucleotides, the CDR3 is TGTGCCAGCAGTTACTCCGGGACAGCCCTCAACACCATATATTTT.

V usage is TRBV7-9 and J usage is TRBJ2-7; tentative D call: TRBD1 (6 bases). The CDR3 covers 14 residues. With 6 bases removed from V and 0 bases from J, the gap between germline ends came to 12 bases. From germline, CDR1 is SEHNR and CDR2 FQNEAQ (reference sequence). Here the CDR3 DNA reads TGTGCCAGCAGTCACGACAGGAGCTCCTACGAGCAGTACTTC. Translating gives CASSHDRSSYEQYF.

The chain recombines TRBV27 with TRBJ1-5; 9 nucleotides align to TRBD1. The junction had 8 bases not matched to a gene; V was cut back by 5 bases and J by 0 bases. Germline CDR1 is MNHEY and CDR2 is SMNVEV (reference sequence). This CDR3 is built from 17 residues. The CDR3 bases are TGTGCCAGCAGTCCGAGACAGGGGGGCTATAGCAATCAGCCCCAGCATTTT. It translates to CASSPRQGGYSNQPQHF.

The chain combines TRBV7-8 with TRBJ1-1; a weak D match, TRBD1 (6 bases). The V gene's germline CDR1 is SGHVS and CDR2 FQNEAQ. The CDR3 contains 15 residues. Trimming took off 1 base at V and 11 bases at J, with 20 bases between the two ends. The DNA for the CDR3 is TGTGCCAGCAGCTTAGATGAGGGGAGGGGGTCTGCCGCTTTCTTT. This encodes CASSLDEGRGSAAFF.

This rearrangement joins TRBV7-2 to TRBJ2-3; 7 nucleotides match TRBD2. The CDR3 has 16 amino acids. In germline, CDR1 is SGHTA, CDR2 FQGNSA. V dropped 4 bases and J dropped 0; count of bases not matched to a gene: 7. CDR3 in DNA: TGTGCCAGCAGCTCGATGGGGGGGGGAAGCACAGATACGCAGTATTTT. This translates into CASSSMGGGSTDTQYF.

The chain couples TRBV7-9 to TRBJ1-4; 8 bases align to TRBD1. The CDR3 extends over 16 amino acids. With V trimmed by 3 bases and J by 8 bases, 11 bases remained unmatched. The germline V gene encodes CDR1 SEHNR and CDR2 FQNEAQ (reference sequence). The CDR3 loop is CASSFIYGTGNEKLFF. CDR3 in DNA: TGTGCCAGCAGCTTTATATACGGGACAGGAAACGAAAAACTGTTTTTT. The full variable domain, with the rest looked up from reference TRBV7-9 and TRBJ1-4, is DTGVSQNPRHKITKRGQNVTFRCDPISEHNRLYWYRQTLGQGPEFLTYFQNEAQLEKSRLLSDRFSAERPKGSFSTLEIQRTEQGDSAMYLCASSFIYGTGNEKLFFGSGTQLSVL.

The rearrangement joins TRBV5-1 to TRBJ2-7; D unresolved. The CDR3 runs 13 residues. Germline CDR1 SGHRS, CDR2 YFSETQ. Deletions cut 3 bases from V and 0 bases from J, with 7 bases between. CDR3 residues: CASSSGPSYEQYF. DNA of the CDR3: TGCGCCAGCAGCTCTGGCCCCTCCTACGAGCAGTACTTC.

DNA of the CDR3: TGTGCCAGCAGTTACCCCGATACTAGCGGTGCCTACGAGCAGTACTTC. It specifies CASSYPDTSGAYEQYF. The rearrangement joins TRBV6-6 to TRBJ2-7, with 8 bases identical to TRBD2. This CDR3 contains 16 residues. Germline CDR1 and CDR2: MNHNY and SVGAGI (reference sequence). V lost 2 bases and J lost 2; bases outside the gene matches: 8.

The chain uses TRBV6-1 and TRBJ2-7, with 7 bases identical to TRBD1. V dropped 4 bases and J dropped 4; count of bases not matched to a gene: 4. This CDR3 contains 13 residues. The germline V gene encodes CDR1 MNHNS and CDR2 SASEGT. The CDR3 region has the DNA TGTGCCAGCAGTGCGGGACAGACGTACGAGCAGTACTTC. It codes for CASSAGQTYEQYF.

V is TRBV19 and J is TRBJ2-7; a weak D match, TRBD2 (5 bases). V lost 9 bases and J 4 bases, leaving 19 bases between the germline ends. Per the germline V gene, CDR1 is LNHDA and CDR2 is SQIVND (reference sequence). The CDR3 consists of 14 residues. The CDR3 reads CASGFSVARYEQYF. The CDR3 DNA reads TGTGCCAGCGGTTTTTCGGTAGCGAGGTACGAGCAGTACTTC. Combining the CDR3 with reference TRBV19 and TRBJ2-7 gives the whole variable domain DGGITQSPKYLFRKEGQNVTLSCEQNLNHDAMYWYRQDPGQGLRLIYYSQIVNDFQKGDIAEGYSVSREKKESFPLTVTSAQKNPTAFYLCASGFSVARYEQYFGPGTRLTVT.

The chain is built from TRBV29-1 and TRBJ2-7; 9 bases are shared with TRBD2. The CDR3 totals 12 residues. CDR1 is SQVTM and CDR2 is ANQGSEA in the germline V gene. The V and J ends lost 4 bases and 6 bases, in that order; junction bases with no gene match: 4. CDR3 amino acids: CSVVGGRGEQYF. CDR3 DNA sequence: TGCAGCGTTGTTGGCGGGAGGGGCGAGCAGTACTTC.

V is TRBV5-8 and J is TRBJ2-1; a possible D gene is TRBD1 (5 bases). The V gene lost 1 base and the J gene lost 0 bases, with 8 bases spanning the gap. The CDR3 spans 15 residues. Germline-derived CDR1 and CDR2 are SGHTS and YDEGEE. CDR3 nucleotides: TGTGCCAGCAGCTTGCAGGGTGGCTCCTACAATGAGCAGTTCTTC. Its protein product is CASSLQGGSYNEQFF.

This clone was detected only a few times. The germline gene is not matched at one end of the junction; a read error may be the cause. V gene TRBV2 combines with J gene TRBJ2-7, with D possibly being TRBD1 (6 bases). From germline, CDR1 is SNHLY and CDR2 FYNNEI. The CDR3 has 12 amino acids. This CDR3 reads CASRSDEGQAVF. As DNA, the CDR3 is TGTGCCAGCAGATCAGACGAGGGACAAGCGGTCTTC.

The chain is built from TRBV14 and TRBJ2-7, with D maybe TRBD1 (7 bases). The CDR3 has 14 residues. Germline V gives CDR1 SGHDN, CDR2 FVKESK. Trimming shortened V by 3 bases and J by 3 bases, and 12 bases separated the two germline ends. CDR3 in amino acids: CASSQGRGVYEQYF. DNA of the CDR3: TGTGCCAGCAGCCAGGGCAGGGGGGTCTACGAGCAGTACTTC.

The chain uses TRBV7-2 and TRBJ1-5; D not resolved. The germline gives CDR1 SGHTA, CDR2 FQGNSA. The CDR3 totals 14 residues. V was shortened by 2 bases and J by 11 bases, with 16 bases between the two germline ends. The CDR3 loop reads CASSLFGVSGAQHF. The CDR3 DNA reads as TGTGCCAGCAGCTTATTTGGTGTTTCGGGAGCCCAGCATTTT. The full variable domain, rest sourced from reference TRBV7-2 and TRBJ1-5, is GAGVSQSPSNKVTEKGKDVELRCDPISGHTALYWYRQSLGQGLEFLIYFQGNSAPDKSGLPSDRFSAERTGGSVSTLTIQRTQQEDSAVYLCASSLFGVSGAQHFGDGTRLSIL.

The chain carries TRBV7-2 and TRBJ2-2; 7 bases agree with TRBD1. Germline loops: CDR1 SGHTA, CDR2 FQGNSA. The CDR3 has 15 residues. The junction had 9 bases not matched to a gene; V was cut back by 5 bases and J by 6 bases. CDR3 coding DNA: TGTGCCAGCAGCCGCAGGGGGTTTGGGTCCGGGGAGCTGTTTTTT. Translation: CASSRRGFGSGELFF. The full variable domain, its missing parts supplied by reference TRBV7-2 and TRBJ2-2, is GAGVSQSPSNKVTEKGKDVELRCDPISGHTALYWYRQSLGQGLEFLIYFQGNSAPDKSGLPSDRFSAERTGGSVSTLTIQRTQQEDSAVYLCASSRRGFGSGELFFGEGSRLTVL.

This clone was detected only once. The chain couples TRBV6-5 to TRBJ2-1, with a tentative D call TRBD2 (5 bases). V lost 2 bases, J lost 3 bases, and 8 bases lay in between. The CDR3 is made up of 14 amino acids. From germline, CDR1 is MNHEY and CDR2 SVGAGI. The CDR3 DNA reads TGTGCCAGCAGTTACAGGGCGGGCTACAATGAGCAGTTCTTC. It codes for CASSYRAGYNEQFF.

The table lists this clone with a few counts. The rearrangement uses TRBV6-1 and TRBJ2-7; D might be TRBD2 (6 bases). Germline V gives CDR1 MNHNS, CDR2 SASEGT. V was clipped by 8 bases and J by 6 bases, with 17 bases between them. The CDR3 length is 13 residues. The CDR3 DNA reads as TGTGCCAGCCTCGGGGGTAGGACCGTCGAGCAGTACTTC. Amino acids: CASLGGRTVEQYF.

The chain combines TRBV11-2 with TRBJ2-7; 9 positions agree with TRBD1. This CDR3 comprises 15 residues. CDR1 and CDR2 from the germline V gene are SGHAT and FQNNGV. V gave up 5 bases and J gave up 2 bases; unmatched junction bases: 7. The CDR3: CASSPWDRATYEQYF. The CDR3, as DNA: TGTGCCAGCAGCCCCTGGGACAGGGCTACCTACGAGCAGTACTTC.

This chain links TRBV7-2 with TRBJ2-2, with TRBD1 matching 9 bases. With 6 bases clipped from V and 3 bases from J, the junction kept 8 bases outside the gene matches. Germline V gene lookup returns CDR1 SGHTA and CDR2 FQGNSA. The length of the CDR3 is 16 residues. The CDR3 spells CASRPPGQGYTGELFF. The CDR3 nucleotides read TGTGCCAGCAGGCCCCCGGGACAGGGATACACCGGGGAGCTGTTTTTT.

The rearrangement uses TRBV30 and TRBJ2-7, with 7 bases lining up with TRBD2. The CDR3 extends over 16 amino acids. The J segment lost 2 bases and the V segment lost 0 bases, leaving 10 bases of the junction unmatched. Germline CDR1 is GTSNPN and CDR2 is SVGIG (reference sequence). CDR3 protein: CAWSVHGRVGTYEQYF. In nucleotides, the CDR3 is TGTGCCTGGAGTGTACATGGGAGGGTGGGTACCTACGAGCAGTACTTC.